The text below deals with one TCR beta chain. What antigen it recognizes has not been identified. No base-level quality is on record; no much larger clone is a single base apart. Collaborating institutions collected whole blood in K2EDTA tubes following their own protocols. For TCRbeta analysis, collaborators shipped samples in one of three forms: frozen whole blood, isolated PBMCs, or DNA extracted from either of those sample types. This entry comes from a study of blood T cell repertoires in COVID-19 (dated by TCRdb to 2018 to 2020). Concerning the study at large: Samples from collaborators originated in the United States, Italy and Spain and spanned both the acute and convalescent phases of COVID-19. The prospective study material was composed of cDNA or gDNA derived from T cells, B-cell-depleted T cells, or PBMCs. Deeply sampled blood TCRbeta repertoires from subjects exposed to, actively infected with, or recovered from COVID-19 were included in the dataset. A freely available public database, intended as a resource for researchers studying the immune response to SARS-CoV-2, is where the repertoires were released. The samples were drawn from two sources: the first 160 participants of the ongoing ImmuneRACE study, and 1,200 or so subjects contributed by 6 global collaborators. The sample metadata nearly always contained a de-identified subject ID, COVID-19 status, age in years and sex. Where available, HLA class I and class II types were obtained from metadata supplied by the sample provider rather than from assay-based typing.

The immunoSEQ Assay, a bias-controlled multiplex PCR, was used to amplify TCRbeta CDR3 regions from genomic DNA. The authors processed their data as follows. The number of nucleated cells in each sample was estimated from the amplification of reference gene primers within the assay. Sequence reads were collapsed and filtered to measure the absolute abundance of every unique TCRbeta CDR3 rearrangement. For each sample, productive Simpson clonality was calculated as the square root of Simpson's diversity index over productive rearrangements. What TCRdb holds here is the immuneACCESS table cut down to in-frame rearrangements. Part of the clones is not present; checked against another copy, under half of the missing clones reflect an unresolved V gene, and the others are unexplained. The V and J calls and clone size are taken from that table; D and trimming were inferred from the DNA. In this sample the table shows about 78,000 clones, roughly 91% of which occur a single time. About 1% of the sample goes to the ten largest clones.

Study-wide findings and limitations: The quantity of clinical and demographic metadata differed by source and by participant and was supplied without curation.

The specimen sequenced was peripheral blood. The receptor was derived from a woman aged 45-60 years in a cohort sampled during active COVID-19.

The CDR3 region has the sequence CASSPSRSGASGDTQYF. The DNA sequence is as follows: TGTGCCAGCTCACCCTCCAGGTCCGGAGCGTCAGGGGATACGCAGTATTTT. This receptor chain uses TRBV18 and TRBJ2-3; TRBD1 is a weak D gene call, 5 bases matching. CDR1 and CDR2 (KGHSH, LQKENI) derive from the germline V gene. The trim is 3 bases for V and 6 bases for J, with a gap of 22 bases between the germline ends. The CDR3 sequence holds 17 residues, the cysteine and phenylalanine included. Only CDR3 DNA remains: 51 bases, in frame from the first base.